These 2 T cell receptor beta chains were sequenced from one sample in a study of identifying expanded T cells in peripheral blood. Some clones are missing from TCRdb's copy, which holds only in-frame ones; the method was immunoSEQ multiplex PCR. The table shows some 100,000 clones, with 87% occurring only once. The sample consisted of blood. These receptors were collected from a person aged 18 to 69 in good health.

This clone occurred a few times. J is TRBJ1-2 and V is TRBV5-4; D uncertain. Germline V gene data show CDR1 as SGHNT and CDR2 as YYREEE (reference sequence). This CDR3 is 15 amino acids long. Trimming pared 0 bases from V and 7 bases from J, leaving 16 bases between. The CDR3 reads CASSLGWAGSGGYTF. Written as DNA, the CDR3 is TGTGCCAGCAGCTTGGGCTGGGCGGGAAGCGGTGGCTACACCTTC.

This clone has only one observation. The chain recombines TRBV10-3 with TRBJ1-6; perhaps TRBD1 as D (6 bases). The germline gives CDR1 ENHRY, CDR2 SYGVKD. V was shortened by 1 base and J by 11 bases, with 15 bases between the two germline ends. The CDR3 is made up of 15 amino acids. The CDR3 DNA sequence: TGTGCCATCAGTGAGTTGACAGGCTCTAGGGCACCCCTCCACTTT. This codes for CAISELTGSRAPLHF.